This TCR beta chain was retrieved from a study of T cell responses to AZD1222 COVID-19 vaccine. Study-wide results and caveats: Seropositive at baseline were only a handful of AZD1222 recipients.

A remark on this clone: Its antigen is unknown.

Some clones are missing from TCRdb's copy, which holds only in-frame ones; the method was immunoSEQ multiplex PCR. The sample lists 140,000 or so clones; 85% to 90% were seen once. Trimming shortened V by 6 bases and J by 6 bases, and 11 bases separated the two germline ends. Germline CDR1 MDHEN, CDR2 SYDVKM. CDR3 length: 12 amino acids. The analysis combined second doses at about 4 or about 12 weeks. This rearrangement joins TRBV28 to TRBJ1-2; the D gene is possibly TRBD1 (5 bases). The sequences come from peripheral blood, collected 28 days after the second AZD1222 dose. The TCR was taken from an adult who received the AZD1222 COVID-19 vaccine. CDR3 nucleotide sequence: TGTGCCAGCAGGGTTAAAGGGGATGGCTACACCTTC. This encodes CASRVKGDGYTF.